Given below is one TCR beta chain in context. The sample is drawn from a study of blood T cell repertoires in COVID-19. Study overall: In each case, the material was cDNA or gDNA derived from T cells, B-cell-depleted T cells, or PBMCs.

Trimming took off 1 base at V and 0 bases at J, with 9 bases between the two ends. CDR3 size: 15 residues. The germline V gene encodes CDR1 MGHDK and CDR2 SYGVNS. TCRdb's copy holds only in-frame clones and misses some; the assay was immunoSEQ multiplex PCR. The sample lists 130,000 to 150,000 clones, 70% to 90% occurring once. The rearrangement uses TRBV25-1 and TRBJ1-1; D is undetermined. The sequencing sample was made of peripheral blood. This TCR derives from a woman in her sixties or seventies with COVID-19, enrolled during active disease. The CDR3 loop is CASSESVQLNTEAFF. As DNA, the CDR3 is TGTGCCAGCAGTGAATCAGTACAGCTGAACACTGAAGCTTTCTTT.